The source of this T cell receptor beta chain is a study of blood T cell repertoires in COVID-19. At the level of the study: COVID-19 samples, acute and convalescent, were from the United States, Italy and Spain. From T cells, B-cell-depleted T cells, or PBMCs came the material, which was cDNA or gDNA.

The CDR3 spans 16 residues. In the authors' methods: Counts of nucleated cells, estimated from reference gene primer amplification, were obtained. The data were produced by immunoSEQ multiplex PCR, yet TCRdb's version contains in-frame clones alone and is incomplete. V and J calls and clone size are given by that table; D and trimming were obtained from the DNA. Counted here are approximately 98,000 clones, approximately 81% occurring once; the ten biggest clones make up roughly 4%. Material for sequencing was peripheral blood. V usage is TRBV12-2 and J usage is TRBJ2-1; TRBD2 was called by the table and not checked on the DNA. TRBV12-2 is marked as a pseudogene. The sequence was obtained from a man between 60 and 70 years old with acute or convalescent COVID-19. The CDR3: CASRLGAAGGHNEQFF. Here the CDR3 DNA reads TGTGCAAGTCGCTTAGGAGCAGCGGGGGGCCACAATGAGCAGTTCTTC.